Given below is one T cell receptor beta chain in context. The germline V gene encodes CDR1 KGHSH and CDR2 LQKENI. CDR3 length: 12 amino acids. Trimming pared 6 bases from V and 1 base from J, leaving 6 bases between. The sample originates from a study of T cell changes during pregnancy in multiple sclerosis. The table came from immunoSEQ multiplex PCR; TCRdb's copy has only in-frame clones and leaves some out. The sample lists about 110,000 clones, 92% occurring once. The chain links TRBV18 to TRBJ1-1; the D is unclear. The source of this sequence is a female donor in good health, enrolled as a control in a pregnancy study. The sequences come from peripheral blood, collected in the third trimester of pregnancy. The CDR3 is CASSRENTEAFF. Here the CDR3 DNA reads TGTGCCAGCTCGAGAGAGAACACTGAAGCTTTCTTT.